This is a list of T cell receptor beta chains from one sample in a study of cytomegalovirus exposure and HLA in healthy donors. The repertoire was sequenced with immunoSEQ multiplex PCR; TCRdb's copy has only in-frame clones and lacks some. The sample shows under 200,000 clones, 70% to 85% of them seen only once. Sequenced input: PBMCs. These receptors were obtained from a man aged 35-49 years in good health and CMV-seronegative. Both conserved end residues are trimmed from each CDR3.

v_gene: TRBV4-1; j_gene: TRBJ2-5; CDR3aa: ASSQIQGAQETQY
v_gene: TRBV28; j_gene: TRBJ1-1; CDR3aa: ASSLMRGGTEAF
v_gene: TRBV9; j_gene: TRBJ2-3; CDR3aa: ASNPGTSDTQY
v_gene: TRBV27; j_gene: TRBJ2-1; CDR3aa: ASSAPGLASRNEQF
v_gene: TRBV5-1; j_gene: TRBJ2-1; CDR3aa: ASSQGLAEQF
v_gene: TRBV4-3; j_gene: TRBJ1-2; CDR3aa: ASSQDAGVSNYGYT
v_gene: TRBV6-1; j_gene: -; CDR3aa: ASSGGPRDTYEQY
v_gene: TRBV30; j_gene: TRBJ1-4; CDR3aa: AWKTAPSEKLF
v_gene: TRBV5-1; j_gene: TRBJ2-7; CDR3aa: ASSFGLAGMVTHEQY
v_gene: TRBV11-3; j_gene: TRBJ2-1; CDR3aa: ASSPSPTHNEQF
v_gene: TRBV19; j_gene: TRBJ2-7; CDR3aa: ASSGGYAYEQY
v_gene: TRBV19; j_gene: TRBJ2-7; CDR3aa: ASKGQGLSSSYEQY
v_gene: TRBV5-1; j_gene: TRBJ1-3; CDR3aa: ASSPRDRGSGNTIY
v_gene: TRBV7-2; j_gene: TRBJ2-4; CDR3aa: ASSLAQGAHSQY
v_gene: TRBV28; j_gene: TRBJ2-7; CDR3aa: ASSPNTAVAYEQY
v_gene: TRBV4-1; j_gene: TRBJ2-2; CDR3aa: ASSQSPLRELF
v_gene: TRBV28; j_gene: TRBJ2-7; CDR3aa: ASMYQGYEQY
v_gene: TRBV28; j_gene: TRBJ2-7; CDR3aa: ASSFFDEQY
v_gene: TRBV5-1; j_gene: TRBJ2-2; CDR3aa: ASSLALPGTGELF
v_gene: TRBV2; j_gene: TRBJ2-6; CDR3aa: ASRWTASYNVLT
v_gene: TRBV10-2; j_gene: TRBJ2-7; CDR3aa: ASSETGTGREQY
v_gene: TRBV5-1; j_gene: TRBJ2-7; CDR3aa: ASSLGGQGAGQY
v_gene: TRBV18; j_gene: TRBJ2-5; CDR3aa: ASSPLEGLGGETQY
v_gene: TRBV6-4; j_gene: TRBJ2-1; CDR3aa: ASSAEGQVYNEQF
v_gene: TRBV14; j_gene: TRBJ2-7; CDR3aa: ASSPTVYEQY
v_gene: TRBV28; j_gene: TRBJ1-5; CDR3aa: ASRRGGDGQPQH
v_gene: TRBV28; j_gene: TRBJ2-7; CDR3aa: ASSYPPGEQY
v_gene: TRBV12-5; j_gene: TRBJ2-1; CDR3aa: ASAIKGGWGDEQF
v_gene: TRBV27; j_gene: TRBJ1-4; CDR3aa: ASSKGTGPNEKLF
v_gene: TRBV7-2; j_gene: TRBJ2-1; CDR3aa: ASSYRGTSGTRGQF
v_gene: TRBV29-1; j_gene: TRBJ2-4; CDR3aa: SVAGHISGDSQY
v_gene: TRBV7-9; j_gene: TRBJ2-1; CDR3aa: ASVEGGRNEQF
v_gene: TRBV27; j_gene: TRBJ2-1; CDR3aa: ASSLRLLLDPSEGQF
v_gene: TRBV5-1; j_gene: TRBJ1-2; CDR3aa: ASSLGDTNYGYT
v_gene: TRBV6-6; j_gene: TRBJ1-5; CDR3aa: ASSLRDRINLAQH
v_gene: TRBV28; j_gene: TRBJ2-7; CDR3aa: ASRSGLAGPSTPSSYEQY
v_gene: TRBV5-1; j_gene: TRBJ1-3; CDR3aa: ASSFDRDDTIY
v_gene: TRBV19; j_gene: TRBJ2-7; CDR3aa: ASSIRLDRTSYEQY
v_gene: TRBV29-1; j_gene: TRBJ2-1; CDR3aa: SVLGARDIPTSSYNEQF
v_gene: TRBV27; j_gene: TRBJ2-4; CDR3aa: ASSTGTSGSRDKNIQY